One and the same sample provided the 15 T cell receptor beta chains below, sequenced in a study of Ad26.COV2.S vaccination and SARS-CoV-2 variants. Sequenced by immunoSEQ multiplex PCR; TCRdb stores in-frame clones only, minus some. The repertoire includes hundreds of thousands of clones, around 83% of them detected once, and 3% to 4% sits in the top ten. Treatment defined: some 20 received Ad26.COV2.S at low or high dose, single or two shots; several received placebo; per-sample allocation not given. Samples came from day 63 after the first vaccine or placebo injection. Material: peripheral blood, obtained in a trial of Ad26.COV2.S vaccine versus placebo. These receptors were taken from a person between 18 and 60 years old who received the Ad26.COV2.S COVID-19 vaccine or a placebo.

The rearrangement joins TRBV11-2 to TRBJ2-1; the match to TRBD1 covers 9 bases. Unmatched junction bases numbered 3, after V lost 3 bases and J lost 9 bases. Per germline, CDR1 SGHAT and CDR2 FQNNGV. This CDR3 has 13 residues. As DNA, the CDR3 is TGTGCCAGCAGCTTTGACAGGGGGATTGAGCAGTTCTTC. It is translated as CASSFDRGIEQFF.

J is TRBJ1-5 and V is TRBV19; TRBD1 aligns across 9 bases. The J segment lost 4 bases and the V segment lost 8 bases, leaving 12 bases of the junction unmatched. The germline CDR1 and CDR2 sequences are LNHDA and SQIVND (reference sequence). The length of the CDR3 is 16 residues. Here the CDR3 reads CASCSPGQGRNQPQHF. DNA of the CDR3: TGTGCCAGTTGCTCTCCGGGACAGGGAAGGAATCAGCCCCAGCATTTT.

The J gene is TRBJ2-2, the V gene TRBV19, with 7 bases aligning to TRBD2. Trimming at V came to 5 bases and at J to 2 bases, leaving 5 bases not matched to a gene. Per the germline V gene, CDR1 is LNHDA and CDR2 is SQIVND (reference sequence). The CDR3 consists of 15 residues. CDR3 loop: CASSFPGLNTGELFF. The CDR3 DNA follows: TGTGCCAGTAGTTTCCCGGGACTAAACACCGGGGAGCTGTTTTTT.

This clone came up a few times. The chain uses TRBV5-1 and TRBJ1-3; TRBD1 is a possible D gene (5 bases). V lost 1 base and J 0 bases, leaving 11 bases between the germline ends. The CDR3 is made up of 16 amino acids. Germline lookup yields CDR1 SGHRS and CDR2 YFSETQ. As DNA, the CDR3 is TGCGCCAGCAGCTTGATTCCCGACAGCTCTGGAAACACCATATATTTT. It is translated as CASSLIPDSSGNTIYF.

The chain is built from TRBV14 and TRBJ2-7; D may match TRBD1 or TRBD2 (6 bases each). The CDR3 extends over 15 amino acids. Trimming took 0 bases from V and 4 from J, leaving 13 bases between them. Germline V gene lookup returns CDR1 SGHDN and CDR2 FVKESK. In DNA, the CDR3 is TGTGCCAGCAGCCAAGATTACCGGGGGCCGTACGAGCAGTACTTC. This translates into CASSQDYRGPYEQYF.

The chain joins TRBV5-1 to TRBJ2-5, with D perhaps TRBD1 or TRBD2 (5 bases each). Trimming pared 6 bases from V and 2 bases from J, leaving 11 bases between. The CDR3 has 13 amino acids. Germline V CDR1 and CDR2: SGHRS, YFSETQ. This CDR3 is CASNSGPQETQYF. The CDR3 DNA reads TGCGCCAGCAACTCGGGACCACAAGAGACCCAGTACTTC.

The chain couples TRBV10-2 to TRBJ2-1; no clear D. There are 12 residues in the CDR3. Looked up from germline, CDR1 is WSHSY and CDR2 is SAAADI. Deletions cut 3 bases from V and 5 bases from J, with 5 bases between. CDR3 coding DNA: TGCGCCAGCAGTGATCCGAACAATGAGCAGTTCTTC. Translating gives CASSDPNNEQFF.

The gene calls are TRBV24-1 and TRBJ2-1; 13 positions match TRBD2. The CDR3 is made up of 18 amino acids. From germline, CDR1 is KGHDR and CDR2 SFDVKD. Trimming at V came to 7 bases and at J to 0 bases, leaving 8 bases not matched to a gene. The CDR3 DNA reads as TGTGCCACCAGCGCGGGACTAGCGGGACCCAGCTCCTACAATGAGCAGTTCTTC. This translates into CATSAGLAGPSSYNEQFF.

The V gene is TRBV5-1, the J gene TRBJ2-7; 11 nucleotides match TRBD1. The germline V gene encodes CDR1 SGHRS and CDR2 YFSETQ. The CDR3 length is 15 residues. The junction had 10 bases not matched to a gene; V was cut back by 4 bases and J by 7 bases. The CDR3 loop reads CASSNDGQGAREQYF. DNA of the CDR3: TGCGCCAGCAGCAACGATGGACAGGGGGCGCGGGAGCAGTACTTC.

The chain is built from TRBV9 and TRBJ2-5; a weak D match, TRBD2 (6 bases). With 4 bases removed from V and 5 bases from J, the gap between germline ends came to 9 bases. The CDR3 spans 12 residues. The germline V gene has CDR1 SGDLS and CDR2 YYNGEE. CDR3 coding DNA: TGTGCCAGCAGCCAAAGCGGGGAGACCCAGTACTTC. Translation: CASSQSGETQYF.

The rearrangement links TRBV10-1 to TRBJ2-7, with D possibly being TRBD1 (5 bases). In germline, CDR1 is WNHNN, CDR2 SYGVQD (reference sequence). CDR3 size: 13 residues. V lost 3 bases and J lost 5, with 11 bases in between. CDR3 DNA sequence: TGCGCCAGCAGTGAAGGGGATTCCCACGAGCAGTACTTC. The encoded protein is CASSEGDSHEQYF.

The V call is TRBV7-2, the J call TRBJ1-2, with unresolved D. Looked up from germline, CDR1 is SGHTA and CDR2 is FQGNSA. V lost 2 bases and J lost 4, with 14 bases in between. The CDR3 consists of 15 residues. The CDR3 coding sequence is TGTGCCAGCAGCTTAAGCGCCGGACTGGCCTATGGCTACACCTTC. This sequence encodes CASSLSAGLAYGYTF.

The chain has TRBV9 and TRBJ1-1; tentatively, D is TRBD1 (6 bases). Germline CDR1 reads SGDLS; CDR2 reads YYNGEE. CDR3 length equals 13 residues. Trimming pared 0 bases from V and 4 bases from J, leaving 7 bases between. The CDR3 coding sequence is TGTGCCAGCAGCGTAGGGGGGGCCACTGAAGCTTTCTTT. Protein sequence: CASSVGGATEAFF.

The rearrangement uses TRBV24-1 and TRBJ2-2; the D gene is possibly TRBD1 (5 bases). This CDR3 contains 14 residues. Trimming removed 3 bases at V and 4 bases at J, with 8 bases between. The germline V gene has CDR1 KGHDR and CDR2 SFDVKD. The CDR3 DNA follows: TGTGCCACCAGTGATCGACAGTCCACCGGGGAGCTGTTTTTT. Protein sequence: CATSDRQSTGELFF.

V usage is TRBV19 and J usage is TRBJ1-5, with a weak D call TRBD1 (6 bases). V lost 3 bases, J lost 5 bases, and 17 bases lay in between. CDR3 length: 16 residues. Per germline, CDR1 LNHDA and CDR2 SQIVND (reference sequence). The CDR3 bases are TGTGCCAGTAGTATCCGACCCAGGGGCGGCGATCAGCCCCAGCATTTT. Its protein product is CASSIRPRGGDQPQHF. The variable domain in full, completed from reference TRBV19 and TRBJ1-5, reads DGGITQSPKYLFRKEGQNVTLSCEQNLNHDAMYWYRQDPGQGLRLIYYSQIVNDFQKGDIAEGYSVSREKKESFPLTVTSAQKNPTAFYLCASSIRPRGGDQPQHFGDGTRLSIL.